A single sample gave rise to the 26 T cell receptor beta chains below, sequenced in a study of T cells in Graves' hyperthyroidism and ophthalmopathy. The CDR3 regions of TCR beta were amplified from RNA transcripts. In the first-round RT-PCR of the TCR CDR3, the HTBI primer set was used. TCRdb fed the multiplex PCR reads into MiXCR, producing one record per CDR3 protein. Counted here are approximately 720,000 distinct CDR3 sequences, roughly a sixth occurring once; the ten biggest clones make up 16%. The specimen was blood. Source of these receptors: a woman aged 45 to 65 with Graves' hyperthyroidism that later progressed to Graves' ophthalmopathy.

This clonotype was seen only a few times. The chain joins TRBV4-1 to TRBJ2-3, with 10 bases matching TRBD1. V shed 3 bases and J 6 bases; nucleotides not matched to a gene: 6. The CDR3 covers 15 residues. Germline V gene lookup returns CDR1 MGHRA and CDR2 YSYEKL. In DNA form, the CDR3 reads TGCGCCAGCAGCCAGACAGGGGGCAGTAAGGATACGCAGTATTTT. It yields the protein CASSQTGGSKDTQYF.

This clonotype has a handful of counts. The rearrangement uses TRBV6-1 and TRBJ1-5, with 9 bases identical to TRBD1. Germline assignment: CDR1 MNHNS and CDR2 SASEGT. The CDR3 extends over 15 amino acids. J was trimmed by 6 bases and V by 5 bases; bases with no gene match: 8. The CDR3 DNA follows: TGTGCCAGCAGTAGAAGACAGGGGGTAAGTCAGCCCCAGCATTTT. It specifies CASSRRQGVSQPQHF.

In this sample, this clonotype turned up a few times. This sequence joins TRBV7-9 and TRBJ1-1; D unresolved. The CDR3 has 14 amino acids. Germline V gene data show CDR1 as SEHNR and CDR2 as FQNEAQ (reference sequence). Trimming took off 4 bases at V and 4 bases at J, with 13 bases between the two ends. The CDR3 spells CASSSGERGTEAFF. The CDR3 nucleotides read TGTGCCAGCAGCTCTGGGGAGCGAGGCACTGAAGCTTTCTTT.

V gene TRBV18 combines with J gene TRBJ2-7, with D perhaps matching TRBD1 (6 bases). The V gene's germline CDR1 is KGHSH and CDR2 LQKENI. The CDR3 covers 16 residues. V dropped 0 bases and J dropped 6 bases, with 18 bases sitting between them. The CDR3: CASSPPPGHRMGEQYF. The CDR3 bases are TGTGCCAGCTCACCACCACCGGGACACCGGATGGGCGAGCAGTACTTC.

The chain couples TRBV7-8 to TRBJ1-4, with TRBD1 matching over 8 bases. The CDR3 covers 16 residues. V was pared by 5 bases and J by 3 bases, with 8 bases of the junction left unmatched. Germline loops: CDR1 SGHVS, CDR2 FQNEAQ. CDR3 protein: CASSEDRASANEKLFF. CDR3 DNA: TGTGCCAGCAGCGAGGACAGGGCTTCGGCTAATGAAAAACTGTTTTTT.

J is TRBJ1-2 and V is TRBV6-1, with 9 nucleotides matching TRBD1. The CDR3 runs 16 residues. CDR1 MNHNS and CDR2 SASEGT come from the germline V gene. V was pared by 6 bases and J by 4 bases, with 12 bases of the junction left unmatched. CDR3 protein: CASRPGQGSSSYGYTF. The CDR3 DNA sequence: TGTGCCAGCAGACCGGGACAGGGAAGTAGTAGCTATGGCTACACCTTC.

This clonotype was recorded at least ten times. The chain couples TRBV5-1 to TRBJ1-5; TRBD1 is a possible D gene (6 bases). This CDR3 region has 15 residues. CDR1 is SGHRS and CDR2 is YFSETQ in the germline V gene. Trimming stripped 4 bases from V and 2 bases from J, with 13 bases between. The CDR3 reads CASSLQGIGNQPQHF. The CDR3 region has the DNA TGCGCCAGCAGCCTACAGGGTATTGGCAATCAGCCCCAGCATTTT.

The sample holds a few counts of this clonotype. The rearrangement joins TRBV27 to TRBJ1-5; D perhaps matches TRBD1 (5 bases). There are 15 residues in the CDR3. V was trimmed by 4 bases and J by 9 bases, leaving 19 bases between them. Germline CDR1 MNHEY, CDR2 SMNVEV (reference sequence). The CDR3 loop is CASSSGASNRTPQHF. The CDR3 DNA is TGTGCCAGCAGTTCCGGGGCCTCCAATCGGACGCCCCAGCATTTT.

CDR3 sequence reads: CSAGLWAAEQFF. CDR3 coding DNA: TGCAGTGCTGGGCTGTGGGCGGCTGAGCAGTTCTTC. The V call is TRBV20-1, the J call TRBJ2-1, with D unclear. V was shortened by 5 bases and J by 9 bases, with 14 bases between the two germline ends. Germline assignment: CDR1 DFQATT and CDR2 SNEGSKA (reference sequence). The CDR3 loop spans 12 amino acids.

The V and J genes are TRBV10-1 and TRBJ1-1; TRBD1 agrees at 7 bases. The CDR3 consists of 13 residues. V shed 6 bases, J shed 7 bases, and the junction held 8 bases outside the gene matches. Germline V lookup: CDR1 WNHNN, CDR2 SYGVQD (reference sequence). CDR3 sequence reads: CASRPTRQGEAFF. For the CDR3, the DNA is TGCGCCAGCAGACCCACGAGACAGGGTGAAGCTTTCTTT.

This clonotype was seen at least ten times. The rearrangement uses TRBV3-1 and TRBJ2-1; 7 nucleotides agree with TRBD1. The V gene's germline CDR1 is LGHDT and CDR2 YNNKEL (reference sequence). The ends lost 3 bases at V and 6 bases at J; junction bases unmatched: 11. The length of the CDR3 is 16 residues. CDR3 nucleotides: TGTGCCAGCAGCCATAAGATGGGGACAGTAGGCAATGAGCAGTTCTTC. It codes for CASSHKMGTVGNEQFF.

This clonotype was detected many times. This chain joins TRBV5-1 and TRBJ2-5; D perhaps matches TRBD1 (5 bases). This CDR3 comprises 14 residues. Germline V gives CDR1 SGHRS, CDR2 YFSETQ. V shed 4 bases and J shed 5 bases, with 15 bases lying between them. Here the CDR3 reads CASSLQGSEETQYF. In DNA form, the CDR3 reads TGCGCCAGCAGCCTGCAGGGCAGTGAGGAGACCCAGTACTTC. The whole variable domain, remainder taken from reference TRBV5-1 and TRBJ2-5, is KAGVTQTPRYLIKTRGQQVTLSCSPISGHRSVSWYQQTPGQGLQFLFEYFSETQRNKGNFPGRFSGRQFSNSRSEMNVSTLELGDSALYLCASSLQGSEETQYFGPGTRLLVL.

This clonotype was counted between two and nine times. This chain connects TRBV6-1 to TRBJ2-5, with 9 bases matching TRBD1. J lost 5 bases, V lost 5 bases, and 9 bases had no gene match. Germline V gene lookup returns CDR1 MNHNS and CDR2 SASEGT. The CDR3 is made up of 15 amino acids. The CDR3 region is CASSSGQGIGETQYF. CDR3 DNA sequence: TGTGCCAGCAGTTCCGGACAGGGGATTGGGGAGACCCAGTACTTC.

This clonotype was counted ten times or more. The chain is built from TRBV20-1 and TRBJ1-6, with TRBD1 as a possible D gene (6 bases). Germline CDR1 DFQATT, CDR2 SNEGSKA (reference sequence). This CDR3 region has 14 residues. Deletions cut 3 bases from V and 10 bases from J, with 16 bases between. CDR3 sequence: CSASPTGGASPLHF. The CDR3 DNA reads TGCAGTGCTAGCCCGACAGGCGGAGCGTCACCCCTCCACTTT.

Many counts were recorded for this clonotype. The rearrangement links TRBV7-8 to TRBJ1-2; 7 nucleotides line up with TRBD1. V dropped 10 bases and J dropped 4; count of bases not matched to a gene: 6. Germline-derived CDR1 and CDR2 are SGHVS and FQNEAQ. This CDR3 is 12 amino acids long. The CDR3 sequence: CATQTGTYGYTF. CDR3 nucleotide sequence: TGTGCCACCCAGACAGGGACCTATGGCTACACCTTC.

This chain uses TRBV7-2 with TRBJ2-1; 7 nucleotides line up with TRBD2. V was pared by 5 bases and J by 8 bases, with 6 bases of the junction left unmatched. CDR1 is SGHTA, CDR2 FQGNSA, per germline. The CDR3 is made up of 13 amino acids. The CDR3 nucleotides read TGTGCCAGCAGCCAGCGGGGAGAGGATGAGCAGTTCTTC. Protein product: CASSQRGEDEQFF.

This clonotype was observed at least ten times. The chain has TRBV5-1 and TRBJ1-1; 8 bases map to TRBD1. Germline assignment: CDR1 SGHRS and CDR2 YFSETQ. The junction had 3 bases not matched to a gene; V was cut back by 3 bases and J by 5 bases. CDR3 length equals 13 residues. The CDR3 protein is CASSWDRRTEAFF. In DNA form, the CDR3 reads TGCGCCAGCAGCTGGGACAGGAGGACTGAAGCTTTCTTT. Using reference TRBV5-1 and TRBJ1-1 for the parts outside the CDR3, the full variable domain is KAGVTQTPRYLIKTRGQQVTLSCSPISGHRSVSWYQQTPGQGLQFLFEYFSETQRNKGNFPGRFSGRQFSNSRSEMNVSTLELGDSALYLCASSWDRRTEAFFGQGTRLTVV.

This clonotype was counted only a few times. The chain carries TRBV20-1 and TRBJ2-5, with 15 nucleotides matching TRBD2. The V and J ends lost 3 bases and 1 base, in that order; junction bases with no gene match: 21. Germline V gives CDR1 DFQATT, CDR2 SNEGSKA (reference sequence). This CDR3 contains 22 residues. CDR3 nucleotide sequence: TGCAGTGCTAGGCCTGGCCCCGGGACCCACGGACTAGCGGGGGGGCGCCAAGAGACCCAGTACTTC. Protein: CSARPGPGTHGLAGGRQETQYF.

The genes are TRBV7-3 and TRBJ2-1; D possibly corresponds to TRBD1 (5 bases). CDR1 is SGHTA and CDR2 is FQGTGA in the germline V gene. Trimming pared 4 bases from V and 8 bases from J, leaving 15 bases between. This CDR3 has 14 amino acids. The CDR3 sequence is CASSSRAFDDEQFF. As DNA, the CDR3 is TGTGCCAGCAGCTCCAGGGCGTTTGACGATGAGCAGTTCTTC.

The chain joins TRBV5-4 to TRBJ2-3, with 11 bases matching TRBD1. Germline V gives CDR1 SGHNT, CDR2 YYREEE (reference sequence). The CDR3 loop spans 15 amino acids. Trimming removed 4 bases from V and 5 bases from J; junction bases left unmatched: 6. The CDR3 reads CASSTPGQGVDTQYF. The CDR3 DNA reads TGTGCCAGCAGCACACCGGGACAGGGGGTAGATACGCAGTATTTT.

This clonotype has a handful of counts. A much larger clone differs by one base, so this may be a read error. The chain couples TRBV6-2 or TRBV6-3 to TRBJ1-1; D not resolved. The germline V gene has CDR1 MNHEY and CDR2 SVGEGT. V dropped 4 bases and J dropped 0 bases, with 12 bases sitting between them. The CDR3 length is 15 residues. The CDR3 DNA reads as TGTGCCAGCAGTTGCTCGGCGGAACTGAACACTGAAGCTTTCTTT. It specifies CASSCSAELNTEAFF.

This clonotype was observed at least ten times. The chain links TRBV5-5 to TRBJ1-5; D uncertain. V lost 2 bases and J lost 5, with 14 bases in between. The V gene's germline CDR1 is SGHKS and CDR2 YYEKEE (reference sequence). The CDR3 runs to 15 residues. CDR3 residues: CASSFSLSSYQPQHF. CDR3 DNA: TGTGCCAGCAGCTTTTCGCTATCGTCCTATCAGCCCCAGCATTTT.

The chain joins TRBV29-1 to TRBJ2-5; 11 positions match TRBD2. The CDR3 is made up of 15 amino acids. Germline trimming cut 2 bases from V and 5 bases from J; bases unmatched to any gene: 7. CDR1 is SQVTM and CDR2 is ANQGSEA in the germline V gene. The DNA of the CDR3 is TGCAGCGTTGAACCTAGCGGGGGGCCGGGGGAGACCCAGTACTTC. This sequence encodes CSVEPSGGPGETQYF.

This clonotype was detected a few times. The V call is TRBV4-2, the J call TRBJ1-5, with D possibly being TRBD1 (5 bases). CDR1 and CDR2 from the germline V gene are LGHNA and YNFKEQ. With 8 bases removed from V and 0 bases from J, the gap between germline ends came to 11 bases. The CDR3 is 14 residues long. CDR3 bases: TGTGCCAGCCGAAAGGGACTTAGCAATCAGCCCCAGCATTTT. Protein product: CASRKGLSNQPQHF.

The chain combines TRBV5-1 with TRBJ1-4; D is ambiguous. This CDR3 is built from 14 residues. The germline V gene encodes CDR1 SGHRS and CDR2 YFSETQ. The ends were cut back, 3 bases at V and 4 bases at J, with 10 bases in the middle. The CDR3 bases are TGCGCCAGCAGCTCCCGGGCCGATAATGAAAAACTGTTTTTT. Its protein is CASSSRADNEKLFF. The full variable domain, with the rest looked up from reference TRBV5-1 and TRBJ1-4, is KAGVTQTPRYLIKTRGQQVTLSCSPISGHRSVSWYQQTPGQGLQFLFEYFSETQRNKGNFPGRFSGRQFSNSRSEMNVSTLELGDSALYLCASSSRADNEKLFFGSGTQLSVL.

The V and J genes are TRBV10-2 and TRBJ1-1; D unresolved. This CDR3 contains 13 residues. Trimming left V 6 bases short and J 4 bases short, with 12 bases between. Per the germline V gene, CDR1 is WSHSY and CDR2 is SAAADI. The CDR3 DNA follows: TGCGCCAGCAGGAGCTCCCCCGGCACTGAAGCTTTCTTT. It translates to CASRSSPGTEAFF.